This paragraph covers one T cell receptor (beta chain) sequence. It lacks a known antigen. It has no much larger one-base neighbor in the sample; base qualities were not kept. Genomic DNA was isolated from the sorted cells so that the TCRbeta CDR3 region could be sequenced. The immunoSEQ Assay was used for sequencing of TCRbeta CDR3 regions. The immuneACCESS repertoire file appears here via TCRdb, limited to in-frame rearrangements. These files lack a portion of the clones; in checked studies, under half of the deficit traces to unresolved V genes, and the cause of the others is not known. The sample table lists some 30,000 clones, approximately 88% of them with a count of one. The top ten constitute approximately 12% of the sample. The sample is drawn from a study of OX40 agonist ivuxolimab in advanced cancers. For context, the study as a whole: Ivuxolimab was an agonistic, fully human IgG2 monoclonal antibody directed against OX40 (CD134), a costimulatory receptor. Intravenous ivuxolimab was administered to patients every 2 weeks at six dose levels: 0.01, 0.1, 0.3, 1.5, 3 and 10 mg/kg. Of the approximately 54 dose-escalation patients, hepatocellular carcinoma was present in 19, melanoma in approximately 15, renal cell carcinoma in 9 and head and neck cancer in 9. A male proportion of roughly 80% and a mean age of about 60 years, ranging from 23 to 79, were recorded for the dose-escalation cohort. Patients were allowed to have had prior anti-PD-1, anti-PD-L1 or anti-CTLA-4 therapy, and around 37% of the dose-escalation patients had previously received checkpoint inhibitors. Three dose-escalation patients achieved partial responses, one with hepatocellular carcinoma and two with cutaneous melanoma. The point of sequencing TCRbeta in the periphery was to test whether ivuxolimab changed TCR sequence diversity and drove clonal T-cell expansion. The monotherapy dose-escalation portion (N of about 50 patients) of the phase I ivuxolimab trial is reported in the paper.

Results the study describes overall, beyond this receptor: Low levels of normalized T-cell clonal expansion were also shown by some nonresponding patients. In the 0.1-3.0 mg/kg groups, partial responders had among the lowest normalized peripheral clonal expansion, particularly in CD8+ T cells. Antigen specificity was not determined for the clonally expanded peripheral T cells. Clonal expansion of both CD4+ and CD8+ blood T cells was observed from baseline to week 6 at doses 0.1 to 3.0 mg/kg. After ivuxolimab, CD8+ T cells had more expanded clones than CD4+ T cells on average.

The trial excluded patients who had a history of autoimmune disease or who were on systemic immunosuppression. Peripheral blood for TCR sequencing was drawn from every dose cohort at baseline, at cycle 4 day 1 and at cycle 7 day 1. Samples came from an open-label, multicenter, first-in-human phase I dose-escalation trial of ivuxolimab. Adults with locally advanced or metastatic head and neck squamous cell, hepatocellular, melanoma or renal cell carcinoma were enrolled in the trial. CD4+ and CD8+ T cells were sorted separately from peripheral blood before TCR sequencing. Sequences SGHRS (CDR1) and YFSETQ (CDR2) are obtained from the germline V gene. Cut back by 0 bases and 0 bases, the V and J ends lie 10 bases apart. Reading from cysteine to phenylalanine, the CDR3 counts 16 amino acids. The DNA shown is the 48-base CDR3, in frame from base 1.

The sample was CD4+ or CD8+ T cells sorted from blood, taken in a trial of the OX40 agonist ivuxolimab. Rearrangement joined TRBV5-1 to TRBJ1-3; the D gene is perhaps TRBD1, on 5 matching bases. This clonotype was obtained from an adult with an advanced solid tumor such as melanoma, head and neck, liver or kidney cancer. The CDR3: CASSLAVTDSGNTIYF. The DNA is TGCGCCAGCAGCTTGGCGGTGACAGACTCTGGAAACACCATATATTTT.